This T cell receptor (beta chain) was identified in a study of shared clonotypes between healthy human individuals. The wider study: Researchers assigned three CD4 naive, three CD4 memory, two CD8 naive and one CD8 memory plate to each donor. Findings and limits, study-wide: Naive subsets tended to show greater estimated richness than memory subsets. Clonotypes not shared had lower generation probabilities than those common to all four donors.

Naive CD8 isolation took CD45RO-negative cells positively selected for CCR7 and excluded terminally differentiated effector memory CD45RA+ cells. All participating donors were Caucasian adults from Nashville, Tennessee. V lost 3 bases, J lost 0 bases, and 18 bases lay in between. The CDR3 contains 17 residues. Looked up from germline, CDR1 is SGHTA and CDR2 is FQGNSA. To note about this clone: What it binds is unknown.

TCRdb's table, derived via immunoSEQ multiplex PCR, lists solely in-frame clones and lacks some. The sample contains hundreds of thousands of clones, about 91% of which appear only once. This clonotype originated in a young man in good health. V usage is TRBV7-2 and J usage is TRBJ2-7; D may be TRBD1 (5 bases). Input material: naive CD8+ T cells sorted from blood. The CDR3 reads CASSFLHTGRSSYEQYF. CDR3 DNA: TGTGCCAGCAGCTTTCTCCATACAGGTCGATCCTCCTACGAGCAGTACTTC.